Each of the 17 T cell receptor beta chains below was sequenced from the same sample in a study of identifying expanded T cells in peripheral blood. Method: immunoSEQ multiplex PCR; TCRdb's copy keeps in-frame clones and lacks some. The profile shows under 70,000 clones, 87% of them singletons. What was sequenced was blood. These receptors were obtained from a person between 18 and 75 years old in good health.

V gene TRBV4-1 combines with J gene TRBJ2-5; the match to TRBD2 covers 9 bases. With V trimmed by 4 bases and J by 5 bases, 17 bases remained unmatched. CDR1 and CDR2 from the germline V gene are MGHRA and YSYEKL. The CDR3 contains 18 residues. CDR3 sequence: CASSRLASGETVYETQYF. The DNA for the CDR3 is TGCGCCAGCAGCCGGCTGGCTAGCGGGGAAACGGTATACGAGACCCAGTACTTC.

This chain connects TRBV27 to TRBJ2-7; no reliable D call. CDR1 is MNHEY, CDR2 SMNVEV, per germline (reference sequence). CDR3 length: 11 residues. V lost 4 bases to trimming and J lost 9 bases, with 10 bases between them. The chain's CDR3 is CASSSQVVQYF. The CDR3 DNA follows: TGTGCCAGCAGTTCCCAAGTAGTGCAGTACTTC.

The V and J genes are TRBV30 and TRBJ1-5; TRBD1 is a possible D gene (5 bases). The germline V gene encodes CDR1 GTSNPN and CDR2 SVGIG (reference sequence). The germline V and J ends were trimmed by 1 base and 3 bases, with 10 bases remaining between them. The CDR3 extends over 14 amino acids. The chain's CDR3 is CAWSGDSYNQPQHF. The DNA of the CDR3 is TGTGCCTGGAGTGGTGACAGTTACAATCAGCCCCAGCATTTT.

This chain uses TRBV2 with TRBJ2-2; 7 bases fit TRBD1. From germline, CDR1 is SNHLY and CDR2 FYNNEI. The CDR3 contains 14 residues. The trim removed 7 bases at V and 4 bases at J, leaving 6 bases unmatched. The CDR3: CASNEGAGTGELFF. DNA of the CDR3: TGTGCCAGCAACGAGGGGGCCGGCACCGGGGAGCTGTTTTTT.

The chain combines TRBV15 with TRBJ2-7, with D hard to call. Trimming stripped 0 bases from V and 2 bases from J, with 8 bases between. This CDR3 is built from 14 residues. Germline lookup yields CDR1 LNHNV and CDR2 YYDKDF (reference sequence). The CDR3 DNA reads as TGTGCCACCAGCAGAGATAGTGGTCCCTACGAGCAGTACTTC. It codes for CATSRDSGPYEQYF. The variable domain in full, completed from reference TRBV15 and TRBJ2-7, reads DAMVIQNPRYQVTQFGKPVTLSCSQTLNHNVMYWYQQKSSQAPKLLFHYYDKDFNNEADTPDNFQSRRPNTSFCFLDIRSPGLGDTAMYLCATSRDSGPYEQYFGPGTRLTVT.

The chain carries TRBV2 and TRBJ1-3, with D uncertain. The CDR3 is 15 amino acids. V lost 3 bases, J lost 0 bases, and 9 bases lay in between. Looked up from germline, CDR1 is SNHLY and CDR2 is FYNNEI. CDR3 nucleotides: TGTGCCAGCAGTGATGGCACTAGCTCTGGAAACACCATATATTTT. Protein sequence: CASSDGTSSGNTIYF.

CDR3 in DNA: TGTGCCAGCAGTTCCCTATTAGCCCTCTACGAGCAGTACTTC. Protein: CASSSLLALYEQYF. The gene calls are TRBV27 and TRBJ2-7, with unresolved D. V lost 4 bases, J lost 3 bases, and 13 bases lay in between. The germline V gene encodes CDR1 MNHEY and CDR2 SMNVEV (reference sequence). The CDR3 has 14 residues.

CDR3 in DNA: TGTGCCAGTAGTATAGGTAGGACATATCTTGCAGATACGCAGTATTTT. This codes for CASSIGRTYLADTQYF. This chain joins TRBV19 and TRBJ2-3, with D perhaps matching TRBD1 (5 bases). V dropped 1 base and J dropped 4 bases, with 15 bases sitting between them. Germline CDR1 reads LNHDA; CDR2 reads SQIVND (reference sequence). The CDR3 has 16 residues.

This chain links TRBV9 with TRBJ1-1, with D perhaps matching TRBD1 (6 bases). Trimming stripped 0 bases from V and 0 bases from J, with 15 bases between. Germline V gene sequence: CDR1 SGDLS, CDR2 YYNGEE. This CDR3 contains 17 residues. CDR3 loop: CASSVGDTYTMNTEAFF. CDR3 coding DNA: TGTGCCAGCAGCGTAGGGGACACCTACACCATGAACACTGAAGCTTTCTTT. The full variable domain, its missing parts supplied by reference TRBV9 and TRBJ1-1, is DSGVTQTPKHLITATGQRVTLRCSPRSGDLSVYWYQQSLDQGLQFLIQYYNGEERAKGNILERFSAQQFPDLHSELNLSSLELGDSALYFCASSVGDTYTMNTEAFFGQGTRLTVV.

V is TRBV7-9 and J is TRBJ2-1, with D perhaps TRBD1 or TRBD2 (5 bases each). The germline V gene encodes CDR1 SEHNR and CDR2 FQNEAQ (reference sequence). This CDR3 contains 12 residues. V lost 5 bases and J lost 8, with 10 bases in between. CDR3 coding DNA: TGTGCCAGCAGCGGGGACGGTGATGAGCAGTTCTTC. Amino acids: CASSGDGDEQFF. The entire variable domain, with the rest obtained from reference TRBV7-9 and TRBJ2-1, is as follows: DTGVSQNPRHKITKRGQNVTFRCDPISEHNRLYWYRQTLGQGPEFLTYFQNEAQLEKSRLLSDRFSAERPKGSFSTLEIQRTEQGDSAMYLCASSGDGDEQFFGPGTRLTVL.

The chain is built from TRBV19 and TRBJ2-3; D remains unclear. The CDR3 contains 11 residues. Deletions cut 5 bases from V and 9 bases from J, with 9 bases between. Per the germline V gene, CDR1 is LNHDA and CDR2 is SQIVND (reference sequence). CDR3 sequence (DNA): TGTGCCAGTAGTGGGCCCAGAACGCAGTATTTT. Amino acid sequence: CASSGPRTQYF.

The chain joins TRBV27 to TRBJ2-5, with D unclear. The V gene's germline CDR1 is MNHEY and CDR2 SMNVEV (reference sequence). This CDR3 comprises 13 residues. Deletions cut 2 bases from V and 5 bases from J, with 9 bases between. The CDR3 bases are TGTGCCAGCAGTTTAGCACCAACGGAGACCCAGTACTTC. Protein: CASSLAPTETQYF.

The rearrangement joins TRBV7-2 to TRBJ1-5; D perhaps matches TRBD1 (6 bases). The germline CDR1 and CDR2 sequences are SGHTA and FQGNSA. Trimming left V 7 bases short and J 3 bases short, with 13 bases between. The CDR3 consists of 14 residues. For the CDR3, the DNA is TGTGCCAGCATGGGAGGGGGGCTCAATCAGCCCCAGCATTTT. Residues: CASMGGGLNQPQHF.

This rearrangement joins TRBV7-2 to TRBJ2-3; D gene unclear. Germline V lookup: CDR1 SGHTA, CDR2 FQGNSA. V was trimmed by 0 bases and J by 2 bases, leaving 3 bases between them. The CDR3 runs 13 residues. The CDR3 DNA follows: TGTGCCAGCAGCTTAGCATTCACAGATACGCAGTATTTT. It translates to CASSLAFTDTQYF.

The V call is TRBV5-1, the J call TRBJ1-2; TRBD1 agrees at 9 bases. From germline, CDR1 is SGHRS and CDR2 YFSETQ. Trimming at V came to 4 bases and at J to 4 bases, leaving 5 bases not matched to a gene. This CDR3 spans 14 amino acids. In DNA, the CDR3 is TGCGCCAGCAGCGAAGAACAGGGGGCCTATGGCTACACCTTC. Protein sequence: CASSEEQGAYGYTF.

This clone was detected only once. The gene calls are TRBV7-3 and TRBJ2-6; the D is unclear. Germline values: CDR1 SGHTA, CDR2 FQGTGA. This CDR3 contains 15 residues. Trimming stripped 2 bases from V and 2 bases from J, with 7 bases between. CDR3 amino acids: CASSLDGPGANVLTF. The CDR3 coding sequence is TGTGCCAGCAGCTTAGACGGACCTGGGGCCAACGTCCTGACTTTC.

This rearrangement joins TRBV5-1 to TRBJ2-5; TRBD2 is a possible D gene (5 bases). The end of the DNA is better explained by TRBJ2-7, so the J call may be wrong. Germline assignment: CDR1 SGHRS and CDR2 YFSETQ. This CDR3 region has 13 residues. CDR3 sequence (DNA): TGCGCCAGCAGCTTCCAACGAGGGTCCGAGCAGTACTTC. Translation gives CASSFQRGSEQYF.